This T cell receptor beta chain was observed in a study of T cells in localized non-small cell lung cancer (dated by TCRdb to 2018 to 2021). Concerning the study at large: Comparing tumors with uninvolved tumor-adjacent lungs, the study looked at the T cell repertoires of over 200 patients with early-stage NSCLC. All 240 or so NSCLC patients in the cohort were treatment-naive and had localized lung tumors that were resected. NSCLC patients had a mean age of around 61 years, and around 140 were male and 107 female.

TCR beta CDR3 regions were sequenced from DNA using the immunoSEQ Assay. As for the authors' bioinformatics: T cell density was computed as TCR beta template counts normalized to usable DNA estimated by amplifying housekeeping genes. The preseqR package was used to estimate richness by extrapolating to 400,000 templates for PBMC samples and to 120,000 templates for tissue samples. Clonality was defined by subtracting Pielou's evenness from one. Differential abundance testing on productive amino-acid clonotypes, with a minimum total count of 5 and an alpha of 0.1, was used to identify tissue-enriched TCRs. The Jaccard Index and the Morisita Overlap Index were used to measure how much the repertoires overlapped between compartments. GLIPH clustered TCR beta CDR3s with public tetramer-defined viral CDR3s; viral motifs required at least three viral sequences plus V-gene enrichment. The table comes from immuneACCESS by way of TCRdb, which keeps in-frame sequences with V and J called. Part of the clones is missing from these tables; in studies checked, under half for an unresolved V gene and the rest for unknown reasons. The V and J calls and clone size come from that table; D and trimming were worked out from the DNA. This sample is represented by 2,000 to 3,000 clones; around 36% of them were singletons. The ten largest clonotypes hold more than 14% of the sample.

What the authors observed across the whole study: A median of around 60 of the top 100 tumor clones turned up in the paired uninvolved adjacent lung, and under 30 of those clones also ranked among the top 100 of that same adjacent lung. Higher blood T cell density associated with longer overall survival, while higher adjacent-lung clonality associated with shorter survival. Because the study design was exploratory, TCR variables were selected using unadjusted p-values without false-discovery rate correction. Because multi-region tumor sequencing was not done, intratumor heterogeneity could not be ruled out. Uninvolved tumor-adjacent lung showed the highest T cell clonality, higher than tumor, which suggests more focused antigenic responses in the uninvolved tumor-adjacent lung.

At diagnosis, peripheral blood, uninvolved tumor-adjacent lung and tumor were collected and stored as a combination of fresh-frozen and FFPE material. As concerns this clone: The clone's antigen remains unknown. No much larger clone is present one base from it, and per-base qualities are unavailable.

The sample here was lung tumor tissue, taken before any cancer treatment. This clonotype was obtained from a man aged 35-69 years with stage II lung adenocarcinoma.

Here is the DNA: TGTGCCAGCTCACCACGCAGGGCGATTAATGAAAAACTGTTTTTT. This gives the protein CASSPRRAINEKLFF. The rearrangement combines TRBV18 with TRBJ1-4, with a weak D call of TRBD1 (5 bases match). CDR1 KGHSH and CDR2 LQKENI were looked up in the germline V gene. The V and J ends are trimmed by 1 base and 4 bases, leaving 10 bases between them. Including the terminal cysteine and phenylalanine, the CDR3 comprises 15 residues. Here the CDR3 DNA is all that survives: 45 bases in frame from base 1.